The 9 T cell receptor beta chains listed next were all sequenced from one sample in a study of cytomegalovirus exposure and HLA in healthy donors. Measured with immunoSEQ multiplex PCR; TCRdb has only the in-frame clones, and not every one. The sample contains over 70,000 clones, 94% of which appear only once. The specimen sequenced was PBMCs. The receptors stem from a woman younger than 35 in good health and CMV-seronegative.

This chain links TRBV9 with TRBJ2-1; tentatively, D is TRBD1 (5 bases). CDR3 length equals 14 residues. The germline gives CDR1 SGDLS, CDR2 YYNGEE. The V gene lost 0 bases and the J gene lost 5 bases, with 9 bases spanning the gap. As DNA, the CDR3 is TGTGCCAGCAGCGTAGGATCCAGGGACAATGAGCAGTTCTTC. This translates into CASSVGSRDNEQFF.

V and J are TRBV18 and TRBJ1-1, with D unresolved. The V gene lost 2 bases and the J gene lost 3 bases, with 7 bases spanning the gap. CDR3 size: 13 residues. Germline CDR1 reads KGHSH; CDR2 reads LQKENI. CDR3: CASSPGQDTEAFF. The CDR3 coding sequence is TGTGCCAGCTCACCAGGGCAAGACACTGAAGCTTTCTTT.

This chain joins TRBV5-5 and TRBJ2-2, with 9 nucleotides matching TRBD2. The CDR3 length is 18 residues. V lost 1 base to trimming and J lost 1 base; unmatched junction nucleotides: 8. Per the germline V gene, CDR1 is SGHKS and CDR2 is YYEKEE (reference sequence). CDR3 region: CASSLWPRGGLNTGELFF. As DNA, the CDR3 is TGTGCCAGCAGCTTGTGGCCGCGGGGGGGCTTGAACACCGGGGAGCTGTTTTTT. Full variable domain (rest looked up from reference TRBV5-5 and TRBJ2-2): DAGVTQSPTHLIKTRGQQVTLRCSPISGHKSVSWYQQVLGQGPQFIFQYYEKEERGRGNFPDRFSARQFPNYSSELNVNALLLGDSALYLCASSLWPRGGLNTGELFFGEGSRLTVL.

The V call is TRBV15, the J call TRBJ2-1; 7 positions agree with TRBD1. The CDR3 is made up of 19 amino acids. J gave up 2 bases and V 0 bases, and 13 bases lay outside the gene matches. The germline gives CDR1 LNHNV, CDR2 YYDKDF (reference sequence). CDR3 loop: CATSRESPMTGPTYNEQFF. The CDR3 DNA reads as TGTGCCACCAGCAGAGAGTCCCCTATGACAGGGCCTACCTACAATGAGCAGTTCTTC.

This clone was observed a single time. The chain uses TRBV7-2 and TRBJ2-7, with 10 bases matching TRBD1. After removal of 5 bases from V and 4 bases from J, the junction contained 11 bases not matched to a gene. The CDR3 loop spans 16 amino acids. CDR1 SGHTA and CDR2 FQGNSA come from the germline V gene. Here the CDR3 DNA reads TGTGCCAGCAGCCCTAACCCGGGACAGGGGTTTTACGAGCAGTACTTC. It translates to CASSPNPGQGFYEQYF. The whole variable domain, filled in from reference TRBV7-2 and TRBJ2-7, reads GAGVSQSPSNKVTEKGKDVELRCDPISGHTALYWYRQSLGQGLEFLIYFQGNSAPDKSGLPSDRFSAERTGGSVSTLTIQRTQQEDSAVYLCASSPNPGQGFYEQYFGPGTRLTVT.

This clone was seen only once. The chain has TRBV27 and TRBJ2-3; D might be TRBD2 (6 bases). Germline CDR1 MNHEY, CDR2 SMNVEV (reference sequence). V was shortened by 5 bases and J by 0 bases, with 18 bases between the two germline ends. This CDR3 has 17 residues. The CDR3 region is CASSELRGVPSTDTQYF. The CDR3, as DNA: TGTGCCAGCAGTGAGTTGCGGGGAGTCCCGAGCACAGATACGCAGTATTTT.

The V gene is TRBV5-5, the J gene TRBJ2-1; 9 positions match TRBD2. Germline trimming cut 4 bases from V and 0 bases from J; bases unmatched to any gene: 11. The CDR3 has 18 residues. The germline CDR1 and CDR2 sequences are SGHKS and YYEKEE (reference sequence). The CDR3 nucleotides are TGTGCCAGCAGCCACCTAGCGGGAATCTCGGGCTCCTACAATGAGCAGTTCTTC. Translating gives CASSHLAGISGSYNEQFF.

CDR3 coding DNA: TGTGCCAGCTCACGGCAGGGTCCTCGGGACGAGCAGTACTTC. It codes for CASSRQGPRDEQYF. The rearrangement joins TRBV18 to TRBJ2-7; a possible D gene is TRBD1 (5 bases). Germline CDR1 reads KGHSH; CDR2 reads LQKENI. The CDR3 spans 14 residues. The V end was cut by 4 bases, the J end by 5 bases, with 15 bases between.

This sequence joins TRBV7-9 and TRBJ1-2; 8 bases agree with TRBD1. Trimming at V came to 5 bases and at J to 14 bases, leaving 10 bases not matched to a gene. From germline, CDR1 is SEHNR and CDR2 FQNEAQ (reference sequence). The CDR3 totals 12 residues. This CDR3 is CASSPAGGLGTF. CDR3 DNA: TGTGCCAGCAGCCCCGCAGGGGGCCTGGGGACCTTC.